The present T cell receptor beta chain was sequenced within a study of blood T cells in healthy people across ages. Donors each provided 8 to 10 milliliters of peripheral blood. Isolation recovered at least 7 million PBMCs from every sample. V was pared by 7 bases and J by 2 bases, with 5 bases of the junction left unmatched. In germline, CDR1 is MNHEY, CDR2 SVGEGT. The CDR3 is made up of 13 amino acids. Regarding the study as a whole: Possibly, changes in expanded clonotypes were confounded because donor CMV status was unknown.

About this clonotype itself: The antigen remains unidentified.

It was with a sample-barcoded 5' primer and a J-beta primer mix that a second PCR of about 6 to 12 cycles was run. A template-switch adaptor containing 12 random nucleotides labeled each cDNA molecule. TCRdb re-analysed the 5' RACE reads in MiXCR, keeping a single row per CDR3 protein. This sample yields over 1,500,000 distinct CDR3 sequences, of which around 48% are seen a single time; over 2% belongs to the top ten. The sequenced material came from blood. The clonotype was recovered from a woman between 40 and 55 years old in good health. V is TRBV6-2 or TRBV6-3 and J is TRBJ2-7; 7 bases agree with TRBD2. For the CDR3, the DNA is TGTGCCAGCACACGGGGGGTTACCTACGAGCAGTACTTC. Its translation is CASTRGVTYEQYF.